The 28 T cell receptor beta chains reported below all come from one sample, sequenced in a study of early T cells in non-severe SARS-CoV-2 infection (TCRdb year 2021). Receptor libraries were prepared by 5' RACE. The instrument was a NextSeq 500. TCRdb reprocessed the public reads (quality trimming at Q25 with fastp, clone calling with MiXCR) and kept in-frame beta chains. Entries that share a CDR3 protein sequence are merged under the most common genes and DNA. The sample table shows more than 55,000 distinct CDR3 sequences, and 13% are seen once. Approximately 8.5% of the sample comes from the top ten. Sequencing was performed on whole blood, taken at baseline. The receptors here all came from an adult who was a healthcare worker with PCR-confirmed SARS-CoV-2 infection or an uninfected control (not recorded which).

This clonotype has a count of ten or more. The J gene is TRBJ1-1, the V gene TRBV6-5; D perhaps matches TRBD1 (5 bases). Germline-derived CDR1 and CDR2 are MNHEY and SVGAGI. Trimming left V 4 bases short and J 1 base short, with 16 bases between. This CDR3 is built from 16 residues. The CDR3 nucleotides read TGTGCCAGCAGTTCGGGGCTCTCCTCTAGGAACACTGAAGCTTTCTTT. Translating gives CASSSGLSSRNTEAFF.

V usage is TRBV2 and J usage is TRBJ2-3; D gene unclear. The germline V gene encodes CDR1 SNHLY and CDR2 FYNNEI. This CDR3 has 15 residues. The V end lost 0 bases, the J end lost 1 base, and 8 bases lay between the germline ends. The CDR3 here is CASSEALPRTDTQYF. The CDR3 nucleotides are TGTGCCAGCAGTGAAGCGCTTCCCCGCACAGATACGCAGTATTTT.

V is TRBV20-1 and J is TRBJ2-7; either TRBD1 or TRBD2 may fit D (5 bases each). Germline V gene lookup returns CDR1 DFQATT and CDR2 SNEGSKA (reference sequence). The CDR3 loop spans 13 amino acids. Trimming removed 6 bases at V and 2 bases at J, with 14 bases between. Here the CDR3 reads CSAFDGATYEQYF. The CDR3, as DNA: TGCAGTGCCTTTGACGGGGCCACCTACGAGCAGTACTTC.

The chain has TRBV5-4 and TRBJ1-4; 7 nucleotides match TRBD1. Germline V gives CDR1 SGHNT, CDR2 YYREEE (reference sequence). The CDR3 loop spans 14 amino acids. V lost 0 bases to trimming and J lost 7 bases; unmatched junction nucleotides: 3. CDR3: CASSLDRGSEKLFF. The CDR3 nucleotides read TGTGCCAGCAGCTTGGACAGGGGAAGTGAAAAACTGTTTTTT.

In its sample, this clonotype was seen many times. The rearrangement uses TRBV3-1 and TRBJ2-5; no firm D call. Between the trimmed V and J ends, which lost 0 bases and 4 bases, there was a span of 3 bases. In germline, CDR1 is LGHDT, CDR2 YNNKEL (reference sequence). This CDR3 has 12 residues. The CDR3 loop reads CASSQEGETQYF. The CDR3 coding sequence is TGTGCCAGCAGCCAAGAGGGAGAGACCCAGTACTTC.

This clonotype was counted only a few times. CDR3 in amino acids: CASTDTENTGELFF. The CDR3 DNA is TGTGCCAGCACCGATACAGAGAACACCGGGGAGCTGTTTTTT. The V gene is TRBV5-4, the J gene TRBJ2-2; D gene ambiguous. Trimming shortened V by 6 bases and J by 1 base, and 10 bases separated the two germline ends. The CDR3 totals 14 residues. Germline assignment: CDR1 SGHNT and CDR2 YYREEE (reference sequence).

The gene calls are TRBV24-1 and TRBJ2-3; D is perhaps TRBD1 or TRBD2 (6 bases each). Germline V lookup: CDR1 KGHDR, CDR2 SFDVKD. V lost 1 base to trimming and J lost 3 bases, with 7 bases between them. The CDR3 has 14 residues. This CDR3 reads CATSDLGGTDTQYF. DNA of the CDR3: TGTGCCACCAGTGATTTAGGGGGGACAGATACGCAGTATTTT.

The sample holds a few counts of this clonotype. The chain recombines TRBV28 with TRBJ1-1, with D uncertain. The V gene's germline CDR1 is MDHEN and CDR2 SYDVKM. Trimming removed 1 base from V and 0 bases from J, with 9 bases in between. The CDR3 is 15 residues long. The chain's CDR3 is CASSLYRVMNTEAFF. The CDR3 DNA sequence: TGTGCCAGCAGTTTATACAGAGTGATGAACACTGAAGCTTTCTTT.

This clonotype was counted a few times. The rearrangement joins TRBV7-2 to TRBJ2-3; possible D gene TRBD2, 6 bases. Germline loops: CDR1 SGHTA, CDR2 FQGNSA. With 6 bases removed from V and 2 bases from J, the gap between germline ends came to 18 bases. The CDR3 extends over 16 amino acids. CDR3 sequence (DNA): TGTGCCAGCAGAAGATCGTTAGCGGAACCCACAGATACGCAGTATTTT. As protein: CASRRSLAEPTDTQYF.

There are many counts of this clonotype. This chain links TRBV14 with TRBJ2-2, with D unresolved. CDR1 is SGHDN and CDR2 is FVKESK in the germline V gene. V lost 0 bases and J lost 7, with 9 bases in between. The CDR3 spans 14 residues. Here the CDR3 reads CASSQESASGELFF. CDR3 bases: TGTGCCAGCAGCCAAGAGTCCGCGAGCGGGGAGCTGTTTTTT.

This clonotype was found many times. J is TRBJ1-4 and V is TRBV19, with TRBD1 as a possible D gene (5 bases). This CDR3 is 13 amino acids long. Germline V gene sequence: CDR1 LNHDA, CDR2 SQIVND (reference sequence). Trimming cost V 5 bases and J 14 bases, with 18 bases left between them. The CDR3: CASSSRTGQGLFF. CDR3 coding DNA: TGTGCCAGTAGTTCTCGGACGGGTCAGGGTCTGTTTTTT. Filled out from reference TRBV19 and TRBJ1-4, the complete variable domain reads DGGITQSPKYLFRKEGQNVTLSCEQNLNHDAMYWYRQDPGQGLRLIYYSQIVNDFQKGDIAEGYSVSREKKESFPLTVTSAQKNPTAFYLCASSSRTGQGLFFGSGTQLSVL.

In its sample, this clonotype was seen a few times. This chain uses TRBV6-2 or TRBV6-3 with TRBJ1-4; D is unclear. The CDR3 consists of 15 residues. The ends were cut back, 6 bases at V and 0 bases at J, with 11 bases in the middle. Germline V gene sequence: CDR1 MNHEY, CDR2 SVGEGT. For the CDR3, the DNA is TGTGCCAGCAGAGACACTTATGCAACTAATGAAAAACTGTTTTTT. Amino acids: CASRDTYATNEKLFF.

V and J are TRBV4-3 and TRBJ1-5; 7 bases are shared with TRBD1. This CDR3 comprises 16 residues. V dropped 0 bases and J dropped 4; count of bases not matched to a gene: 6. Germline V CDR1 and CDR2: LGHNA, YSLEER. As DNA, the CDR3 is TGCGCCAGCAGCCAAGATTCAGGGGGTGTTAATCAGCCCCAGCATTTT. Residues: CASSQDSGGVNQPQHF.

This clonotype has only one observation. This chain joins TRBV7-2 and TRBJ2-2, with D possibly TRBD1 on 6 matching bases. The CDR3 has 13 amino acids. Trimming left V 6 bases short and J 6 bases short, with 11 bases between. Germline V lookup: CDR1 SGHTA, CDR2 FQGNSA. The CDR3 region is CASRTGGAGELFF. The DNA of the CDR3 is TGTGCCAGCAGGACAGGCGGCGCCGGGGAGCTGTTTTTT.

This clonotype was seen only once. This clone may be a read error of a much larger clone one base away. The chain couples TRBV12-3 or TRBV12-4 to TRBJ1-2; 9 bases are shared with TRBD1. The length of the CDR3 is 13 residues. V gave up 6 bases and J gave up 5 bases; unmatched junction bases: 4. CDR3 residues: CASRSTGGYGYTF. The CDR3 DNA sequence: TGTGCCAGCAGATCGACAGGGGGGTATGGCTACACCTTC.

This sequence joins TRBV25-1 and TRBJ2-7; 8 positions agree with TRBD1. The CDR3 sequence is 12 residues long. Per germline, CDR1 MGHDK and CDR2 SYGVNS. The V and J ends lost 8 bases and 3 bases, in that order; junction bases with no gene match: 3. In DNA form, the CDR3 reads TGTGCCAGCGGGACAGGAATCTACGAGCAGTACTTC. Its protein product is CASGTGIYEQYF.

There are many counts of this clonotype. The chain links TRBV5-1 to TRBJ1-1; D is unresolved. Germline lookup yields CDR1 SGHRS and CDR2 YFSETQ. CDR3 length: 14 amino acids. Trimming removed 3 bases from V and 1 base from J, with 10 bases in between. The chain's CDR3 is CASSSTTENTEAFF. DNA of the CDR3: TGCGCCAGCAGCTCGACCACGGAGAACACTGAAGCTTTCTTT.

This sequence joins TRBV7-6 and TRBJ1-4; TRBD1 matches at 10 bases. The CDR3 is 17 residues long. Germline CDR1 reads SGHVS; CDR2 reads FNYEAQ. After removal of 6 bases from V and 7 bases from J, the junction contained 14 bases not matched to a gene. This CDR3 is CASRPSRDRGESEKLFF. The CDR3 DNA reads TGTGCCAGCAGACCGTCCCGGGACAGGGGAGAGAGTGAAAAACTGTTTTTT. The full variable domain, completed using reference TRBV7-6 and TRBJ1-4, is GAGVSQSPRYKVTKRGQDVALRCDPISGHVSLYWYRQALGQGPEFLTYFNYEAQQDKSGLPNDRFSAERPEGSISTLTIQRTEQRDSAMYRCASRPSRDRGESEKLFFGSGTQLSVL.

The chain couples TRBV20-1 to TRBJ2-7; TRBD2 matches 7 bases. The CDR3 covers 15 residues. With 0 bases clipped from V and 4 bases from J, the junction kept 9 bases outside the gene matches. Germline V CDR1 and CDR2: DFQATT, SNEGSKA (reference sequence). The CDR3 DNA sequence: TGCAGTGCTAGAGATTGGGGGGGACTTTCGTACGAGCAGTACTTC. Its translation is CSARDWGGLSYEQYF.

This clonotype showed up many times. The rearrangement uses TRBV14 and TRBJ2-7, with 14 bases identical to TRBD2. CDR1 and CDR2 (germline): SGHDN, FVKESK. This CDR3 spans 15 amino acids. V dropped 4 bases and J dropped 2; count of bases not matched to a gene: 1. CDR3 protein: CASSRGLAGAYEQYF. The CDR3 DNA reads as TGTGCCAGCAGCCGGGGACTAGCGGGAGCCTACGAGCAGTACTTC. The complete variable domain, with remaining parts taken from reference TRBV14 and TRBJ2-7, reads EAGVTQFPSHSVIEKGQTVTLRCDPISGHDNLYWYRRVMGKEIKFLLHFVKESKQDESGMPNNRFLAERTGGTYSTLKVQPAELEDSGVYFCASSRGLAGAYEQYFGPGTRLTVT.

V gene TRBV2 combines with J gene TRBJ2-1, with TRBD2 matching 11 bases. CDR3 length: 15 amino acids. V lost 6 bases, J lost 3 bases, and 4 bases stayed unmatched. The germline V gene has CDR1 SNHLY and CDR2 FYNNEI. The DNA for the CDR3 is TGTGCCAGCAGGGATAGCGGGAGGGTCTACAATGAGCAGTTCTTC. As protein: CASRDSGRVYNEQFF.

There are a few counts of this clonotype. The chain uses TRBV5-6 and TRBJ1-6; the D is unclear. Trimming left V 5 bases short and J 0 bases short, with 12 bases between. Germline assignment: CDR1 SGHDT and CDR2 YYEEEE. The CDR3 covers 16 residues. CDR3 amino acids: CASRLYRSSYNSPLHF. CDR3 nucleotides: TGTGCCAGCAGGCTATACCGGAGCTCCTATAATTCACCCCTCCACTTT. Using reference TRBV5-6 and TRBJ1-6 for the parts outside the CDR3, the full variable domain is DAGVTQSPTHLIKTRGQQVTLRCSPKSGHDTVSWYQQALGQGPQFIFQYYEEEERQRGNFPDRFSGHQFPNYSSELNVNALLLGDSALYLCASRLYRSSYNSPLHFGNGTRLTVT.

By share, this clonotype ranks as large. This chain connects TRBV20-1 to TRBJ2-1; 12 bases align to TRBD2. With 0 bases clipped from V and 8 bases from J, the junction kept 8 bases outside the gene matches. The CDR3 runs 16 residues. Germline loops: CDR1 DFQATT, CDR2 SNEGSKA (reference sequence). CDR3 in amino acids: CSAREILAGGHYEQFF. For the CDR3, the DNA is TGCAGTGCTAGAGAGATCCTAGCGGGGGGGCATTATGAGCAGTTCTTC.

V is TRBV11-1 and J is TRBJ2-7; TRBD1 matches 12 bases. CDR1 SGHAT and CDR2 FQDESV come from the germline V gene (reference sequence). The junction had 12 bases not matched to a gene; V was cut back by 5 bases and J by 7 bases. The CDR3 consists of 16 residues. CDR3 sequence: CASSRLSGQGAREQYF. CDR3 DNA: TGTGCCAGCAGCCGCCTATCGGGACAGGGGGCGCGTGAGCAGTACTTC.

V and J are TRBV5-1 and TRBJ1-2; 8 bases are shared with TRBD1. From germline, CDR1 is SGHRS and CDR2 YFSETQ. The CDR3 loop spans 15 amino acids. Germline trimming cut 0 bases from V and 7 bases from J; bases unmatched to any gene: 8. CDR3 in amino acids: CASSLESQGAVGYTF. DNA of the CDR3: TGCGCCAGCAGCTTGGAATCTCAGGGGGCGGTTGGCTACACCTTC.

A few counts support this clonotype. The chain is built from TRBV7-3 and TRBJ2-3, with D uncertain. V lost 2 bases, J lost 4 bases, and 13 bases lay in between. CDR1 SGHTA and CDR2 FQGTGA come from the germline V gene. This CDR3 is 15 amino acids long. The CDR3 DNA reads TGTGCCAGCAGCTTACAAGGAGTTGTCGCAGATACGCAGTATTTT. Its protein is CASSLQGVVADTQYF.

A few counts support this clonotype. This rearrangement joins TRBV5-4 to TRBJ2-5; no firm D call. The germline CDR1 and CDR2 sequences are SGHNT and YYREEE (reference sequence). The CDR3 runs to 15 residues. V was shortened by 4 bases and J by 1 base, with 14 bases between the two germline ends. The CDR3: CASSPGPTSQETQYF. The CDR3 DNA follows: TGTGCCAGCAGCCCAGGACCCACCAGCCAAGAGACCCAGTACTTC.

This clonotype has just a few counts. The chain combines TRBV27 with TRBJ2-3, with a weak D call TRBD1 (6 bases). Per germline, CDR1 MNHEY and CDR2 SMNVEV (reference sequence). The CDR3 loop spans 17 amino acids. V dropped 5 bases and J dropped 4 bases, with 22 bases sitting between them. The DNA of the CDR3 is TGTGCCAGCAGTATGAAAACAGGGCCCTCTCGGGCAGATACGCAGTATTTT. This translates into CASSMKTGPSRADTQYF.